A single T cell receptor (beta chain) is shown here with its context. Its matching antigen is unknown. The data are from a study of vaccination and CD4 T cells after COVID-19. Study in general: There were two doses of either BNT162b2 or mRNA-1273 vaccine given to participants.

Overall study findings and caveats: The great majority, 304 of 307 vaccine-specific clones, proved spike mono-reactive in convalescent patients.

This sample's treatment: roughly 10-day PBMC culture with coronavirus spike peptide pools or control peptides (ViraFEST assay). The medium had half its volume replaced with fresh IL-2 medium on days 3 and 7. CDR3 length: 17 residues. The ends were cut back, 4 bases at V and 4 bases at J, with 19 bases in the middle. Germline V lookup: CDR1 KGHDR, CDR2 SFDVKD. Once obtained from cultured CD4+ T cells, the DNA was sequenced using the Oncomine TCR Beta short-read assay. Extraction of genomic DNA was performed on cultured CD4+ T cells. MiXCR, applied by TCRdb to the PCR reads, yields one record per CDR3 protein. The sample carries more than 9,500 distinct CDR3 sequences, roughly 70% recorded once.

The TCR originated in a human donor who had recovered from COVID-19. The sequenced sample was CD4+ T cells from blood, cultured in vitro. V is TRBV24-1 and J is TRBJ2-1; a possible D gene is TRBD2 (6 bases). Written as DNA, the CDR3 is TGTGCCACCAGTGACTACACTAGCACCCGAACGTACAATGAGCAGTTCTTC. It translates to CATSDYTSTRTYNEQFF.